The rows below give T cell receptor beta chains drawn from one sample of a study of OX40 agonist ivuxolimab in advanced cancers. The repertoire was sequenced with immunoSEQ multiplex PCR; TCRdb's copy has only in-frame clones and lacks some. The repertoire includes roughly 28,000 clones, roughly 90% of them detected once, and 15% sits in the top ten. Sequencing was performed on CD4+ or CD8+ T cells sorted from blood, taken in a trial of the OX40 agonist ivuxolimab. Receptor source: an adult with an advanced solid tumor such as melanoma, head and neck, liver or kidney cancer. The CDR3 runs from the conserved cysteine through the conserved F or W. The D gene is left open where the match is weak. Not all rows give a size; the values are once, few, many and, for expanded clones, a class.

>-|TRBV5-1|TRBJ2-5|TRBD2
CASSSGLAGGGYQETQYF
TGCGCCAGCAGCTCCGGACTAGCGGGAGGGGGGTACCAAGAGACCCAGTACTTC
>-|TRBV7-9|TRBJ2-7|TRBD1
CASTEGASYADEQYF
TGTGCCAGCACCGAGGGGGCATCGTACGCAGACGAGCAGTACTTC
>-|TRBV6-1|TRBJ2-7|-
CASSEDAGQYF
TGTGCCAGCAGTGAAGACGCAGGGCAGTACTTC
>-|TRBV9|TRBJ2-7|-
CASSVAGTADYEQYF
TGTGCCAGCAGCGTAGCCGGGACTGCCGACTACGAGCAGTACTTC
>-|TRBV7-8|TRBJ2-7|-
CASSLGFYSRYEQYF
TGTGCCAGCAGCTTAGGATTTTACAGCCGCTACGAGCAGTACTTC
>medium-sized|TRBV28|TRBJ2-2|TRBD2
CASSSSRREVGELFF
TGTGCCAGCAGCTCAAGCCGGCGGGAGGTCGGGGAGCTGTTTTTT
>-|TRBV7-9|TRBJ2-2|TRBD2
CASSNKTSGGTGELFF
TGTGCCAGCAGCAATAAGACTAGCGGGGGGACCGGGGAGCTGTTTTTT
>large|TRBV4-3|TRBJ2-7|-
CASSQVPGYEQYF
TGCGCCAGCAGCCAAGTCCCCGGCTACGAGCAGTACTTC
>-|TRBV5-6|TRBJ2-5|-
CASSLVSQETQYF
TGTGCCAGCAGCTTGGTTTCCCAAGAGACCCAGTACTTC
>-|TRBV27|TRBJ2-2|TRBD1
CASSLDRVIGGELFF
TGTGCCAGCAGTTTGGACAGGGTAATCGGTGGGGAGCTGTTTTTT
>-|TRBV15|TRBJ2-7|TRBD1
CATISPGTGTADRSSYEQYF
TGTGCCACCATCTCTCCCGGGACCGGGACAGCTGATAGGAGCTCCTACGAGCAGTACTTC
>-|TRBV2|TRBJ1-3|-
CATDTGGLGPGNTIYF
TGTGCCACAGACACGGGGGGCCTCGGGCCTGGAAACACCATATATTTT
>-|TRBV7-9|TRBJ1-1|TRBD1
CASSSGQGNTEAFF
TGTGCCAGCAGCTCAGGACAGGGGAACACTGAAGCTTTCTTT
>medium-sized|TRBV27|TRBJ2-7|-
CASSLTNWGEQYF
TGTGCCAGCAGTTTAACTAATTGGGGCGAGCAGTACTTC
>-|TRBV28|TRBJ2-4|-
CASSLEQGISKNIQYF
TGTGCCAGCAGTTTAGAACAGGGTATTTCCAAAAACATTCAGTACTTC
>-|TRBV9|TRBJ2-5|TRBD2
CASSMHREGQKTQYF
TGTGCCAGCAGCATGCACCGGGAGGGCCAGAAGACCCAGTACTTC
>few|TRBV7-9|TRBJ1-1|-
CASSLSGTDTEAFF
TGTGCCAGCAGCTTATCGGGAACTGACACTGAAGCTTTCTTT
>-|TRBV5-1|TRBJ2-3|-
CASSLYTADTQYF
TGCGCCAGCAGCTTGTATACGGCGGATACGCAGTATTTT
>-|TRBV7-9|TRBJ2-1|TRBD2
CASSSGLAGVHEQFF
TGTGCCAGCAGCTCGGGACTAGCGGGAGTCCATGAGCAGTTCTTC
>once|TRBV29-1|TRBJ2-1|TRBD2
CSVQLAGGPNEQFF
TGCAGCGTTCAACTAGCGGGAGGGCCGAATGAGCAGTTCTTC
>-|TRBV29-1|TRBJ1-3|-
CSVGTSRSGNTIYF
TGCAGCGTGGGGACATCACGCTCTGGAAACACCATATATTTT
>-|TRBV27|TRBJ2-1|-
CASTRNEQFF
TGTGCCAGCACTCGCAATGAGCAGTTCTTC
>-|TRBV5-6|TRBJ2-7|TRBD2
CASSEEGLAMYEQYF
TGTGCCAGCAGCGAGGAGGGACTAGCTATGTACGAGCAGTACTTC
>-|TRBV6-5|TRBJ2-7|TRBD1
CASSYPTGEFYEQYF
TGTGCCAGCAGTTACCCGACAGGGGAGTTCTACGAGCAGTACTTC
>-|TRBV18|TRBJ1-2|TRBD1
CASSPGAGGSYGYTF
TGTGCCAGCTCACCCGGGGCAGGGGGGAGCTATGGCTACACCTTC
>-|TRBV7-3|TRBJ2-1|-
CASSPHSYNEQFF
TGTGCCAGCAGCCCTCATAGTTACAATGAGCAGTTCTTC
>few|TRBV13|TRBJ1-1|TRBD1
CASSTNRGRGVTEAFF
TGTGCCAGCAGCACTAACAGGGGGCGTGGGGTCACTGAAGCTTTCTTT
>-|TRBV29-1|TRBJ2-3|-
CSVEQDTDTQYF
TGCAGCGTTGAGCAGGACACAGATACGCAGTATTTT
>few|TRBV28|TRBJ2-1|TRBD2
CASKTSGRDWFF
TGTGCCAGCAAGACTAGCGGGAGGGACTGGTTCTTC